A selection of T cell receptor beta chains follows, all from one sample in a study of blood T cell repertoires in COVID-19. Method: immunoSEQ multiplex PCR; TCRdb's copy keeps in-frame clones and lacks some. The data contain some 83,000 clones, roughly 85% of them singletons. The specimen was peripheral blood. The receptor source for this set is a woman over 75 with active or convalescent COVID-19. Each CDR3 is given with its conserved first and last residue. D genes are given only for firm matches. The size of a clone is reported for some rows only, either as once, few or many, or as a class for expanded clones.

clone_size	j_call	d_call	v_call	cdr3_nt	cdr3_aa
NA	TRBJ2-2	NA	TRBV6-5	TGTGCCAGCAGTTACTCCCCCAGACAGGAGACCGGGGAGCTGTTTTTT	CASSYSPRQETGELFF
once	TRBJ2-1	TRBD1	TRBV18	TGTGCCAGCTCATACTTACCGGGACAGGGACTCTACAATGAGCAGTTCTTC	CASSYLPGQGLYNEQFF
NA	TRBJ1-6	NA	TRBV3-1/TRBV3-2	TGTGCCAGCAGCCGCCGGGGAAGTAATTCACCCCTCCACTTT	CASSRRGSNSPLHF
NA	TRBJ2-3	NA	TRBV11-2	TGTGCCAGCAGCCTATCCACAGATACGCAGTATTTT	CASSLSTDTQYF
NA	TRBJ2-2	NA	TRBV19	TGTGCCAGTAGTGTTCAGAGGTACACCGGGGAGCTGTTTTTT	CASSVQRYTGELFF
NA	TRBJ2-3	NA	TRBV29-1	TGCAGCGTTGAAGGGCAGGGTCGGACAGATACGCAGTATTTT	CSVEGQGRTDTQYF
NA	TRBJ2-7	TRBD1	TRBV5-1	TGCGCCAGCAGCCCCTCTACAGGGGACCCTGTTTACGAGCAGTACTTC	CASSPSTGDPVYEQYF
NA	TRBJ2-7	TRBD1	TRBV24-1	TGTGCCACCAGTGACCCCAGGGGGCTGGGCGAGCAGTACTTC	CATSDPRGLGEQYF
NA	TRBJ2-7	TRBD1	TRBV6-2/TRBV6-3	TGTGCCAGCAGCCCCGGGGACAGGGACTACGAGCAGTACTTC	CASSPGDRDYEQYF
NA	TRBJ2-5	TRBD2	TRBV9	TGTGCCAGCAGCGTAGACGGGGGGGCCGGGGAGACCCAGTACTTC	CASSVDGGAGETQYF
NA	TRBJ2-7	NA	TRBV9	TGTGCCAGCAGCGTAGCACAGAACTACGAGCAGTACTTC	CASSVAQNYEQYF
once	TRBJ2-2	TRBD2	TRBV4-1	TGCGCCAGCAGTTTCCCAAGAGCGGGACGCGACACCGGGGAGCTGTTTTTT	CASSFPRAGRDTGELFF
NA	TRBJ1-5	NA	TRBV28	TGTGCCAGCAGTCCAACAGGTGTTAGCAATCAGCCCCAGCATTTT	CASSPTGVSNQPQHF
NA	TRBJ2-1	TRBD2	TRBV5-1	TGCGCCAGCAGCTCCGTACTAGCGGGAGGAAATGAGCAGTTCTTC	CASSSVLAGGNEQFF
once	TRBJ2-5	TRBD1	TRBV5-5	TGTGCCAGCAGCTCCTCGGACAGGGCGAGGGAGACCCAGTACTTC	CASSSSDRARETQYF
NA	TRBJ2-1	TRBD1	TRBV7-8	TGTGCCAGCAGCTTAGGGATACAGGGGAATGAGCAGTTCTTC	CASSLGIQGNEQFF
NA	TRBJ2-1	NA	TRBV3-1/TRBV3-2	TGTGCCAGCACAGCGGGTGGGTCCTACAATGAGCAGTTCTTC	CASTAGGSYNEQFF
once	TRBJ2-5	TRBD2	TRBV7-9	TGTGCCAGCAGCTTAGCGTCTAGCGGTAGGGAGACCCAGTACTTC	CASSLASSGRETQYF
NA	TRBJ2-2	TRBD2	TRBV4-3	TGCGCCAGCAGCCAAGATGGGACTAGGGGACGCACCGGGGAGCTGTTTTTT	CASSQDGTRGRTGELFF
NA	TRBJ2-1	NA	TRBV14	TGTGCCAGCAGCCAAGATGGCGGGACAGTCTACAATGAGCAGTTCTTC	CASSQDGGTVYNEQFF
NA	TRBJ2-5	NA	TRBV5-1	TGCGCCAGCAGCTCACTTCGCAGGGACTTC	CASSSLRRDF
NA	TRBJ1-2	NA	TRBV7-9	TGTGCCAGCAGCCCCCAGGCCCTTGGATATGGCTACACCTTC	CASSPQALGYGYTF
NA	TRBJ1-3	NA	TRBV7-2	TGTGCCAGCAGCTCCCCAGGGGTGAGAGGAAACACCATATATTTT	CASSSPGVRGNTIYF
NA	TRBJ2-2	NA	TRBV11-2	TGTGCCAGCAGCCGTATTCAGGACACCGGGGAGCTGTTTTTT	CASSRIQDTGELFF
NA	TRBJ2-7	TRBD1	TRBV7-6	TGTGCCAGCAGCTTAGCGGGGACAGCCGGGTACGAGCAGTACTTC	CASSLAGTAGYEQYF
NA	TRBJ1-2	TRBD1	TRBV7-2	TGTGCCAGCAGCTTAGCCTCGACAGGGGATAACTATGGCTACACCTTC	CASSLASTGDNYGYTF
NA	TRBJ1-1	TRBD1	TRBV28	TGTGCCAGCAGTTTCCCCCCACAGGGGGCTGAAGCTTTCTTT	CASSFPPQGAEAFF
NA	TRBJ2-7	NA	TRBV6-5	TGTGCCAGCAGGCCCCCAGGGGTGGGGACCTACGAGCAGTACTTC	CASRPPGVGTYEQYF